The 10 T cell receptor beta chains below come from one sample, sequenced in a study of beta chain features in type 1 diabetes. General observations from the study: In every one of the four CD4+ subsets, TCRB CDR3s were moderately but significantly shorter in Type 1 diabetes patients.

Their specific antigens are unknown. The sequenced template was cDNA made from the entire isolated RNA. Produced via immunoSEQ multiplex PCR; TCRdb's table is partial and in-frame only. Seen here are tens of thousands of clones, just under 50% observed once, and the top ten hold roughly 0.7%. The sequencing input was central memory CD4+ T cells from blood. The origin of the receptors is a man younger than 40 with type 1 diabetes.

The genes are TRBV5-1 and TRBJ2-5; 13 bases agree with TRBD2. The junction had 8 bases not matched to a gene; V was cut back by 4 bases and J by 5 bases. In germline, CDR1 is SGHRS, CDR2 YFSETQ. The length of the CDR3 is 16 residues. This chain's CDR3 is CASSDGLAGVGETQYF. The CDR3 DNA sequence: TGCGCCAGCAGCGATGGACTAGCGGGAGTTGGGGAGACCCAGTACTTC.

This clone occurred a few times. The genes are TRBV5-5 and TRBJ2-6; TRBD1 might be the D (6 bases). V lost 2 bases to trimming and J lost 3 bases, with 12 bases between them. There are 16 residues in the CDR3. The germline CDR1 and CDR2 sequences are SGHKS and YYEKEE (reference sequence). The CDR3 DNA is TGTGCCAGCAGCTTACAGGGTCCCCATGGGGCCAACGTCCTGACTTTC. It specifies CASSLQGPHGANVLTF.

The chain carries TRBV10-3 and TRBJ2-3; tentative D call: TRBD2 (6 bases). Per the germline V gene, CDR1 is ENHRY and CDR2 is SYGVKD. Deletions cut 7 bases from V and 1 base from J, with 9 bases between. The CDR3 totals 13 residues. In nucleotides, the CDR3 is TGTGCCATCAAACTAGCTGGCACAGATACGCAGTATTTT. Translation: CAIKLAGTDTQYF.

The rearrangement links TRBV6-1 to TRBJ2-1; TRBD2 is a possible D gene (5 bases). The CDR3 length is 15 residues. V was shortened by 2 bases and J by 3 bases, with 11 bases between the two germline ends. Germline assignment: CDR1 MNHNS and CDR2 SASEGT. CDR3 nucleotides: TGTGCCAGCAGTGAAAGGCGGGTACTCTACAATGAGCAGTTCTTC. Its protein is CASSERRVLYNEQFF.

This chain links TRBV9 with TRBJ2-1; 12 positions agree with TRBD2. The CDR3 extends over 15 amino acids. The ends lost 2 bases at V and 5 bases at J; junction bases unmatched: 2. Germline V CDR1 and CDR2: SGDLS, YYNGEE. The CDR3 DNA reads as TGTGCCAGCAGCGTCCCTAGCGGGAGGGACAATGAGCAGTTCTTC. Its translation: CASSVPSGRDNEQFF. Variable domain in full (rest from reference TRBV9 and TRBJ2-1): DSGVTQTPKHLITATGQRVTLRCSPRSGDLSVYWYQQSLDQGLQFLIQYYNGEERAKGNILERFSAQQFPDLHSELNLSSLELGDSALYFCASSVPSGRDNEQFFGPGTRLTVL.

This chain connects TRBV27 to TRBJ2-1; maybe TRBD2 (5 bases). CDR1 is MNHEY and CDR2 is SMNVEV in the germline V gene (reference sequence). The V end was cut by 2 bases, the J end by 11 bases, with 13 bases between. The CDR3 has 13 residues. CDR3 residues: CASSLLGPGKQFF. The CDR3 nucleotides read TGTGCCAGCAGTTTACTCGGCCCCGGGAAGCAGTTCTTC.

The chain couples TRBV5-1 to TRBJ2-5; D remains ambiguous. The V gene's germline CDR1 is SGHRS and CDR2 YFSETQ. The V and J ends lost 2 bases and 1 base respectively, with 6 bases between them. The CDR3 has 13 residues. CDR3 in amino acids: CASSFGVQETQYF. The CDR3, as DNA: TGCGCCAGCAGCTTTGGAGTCCAAGAGACCCAGTACTTC.

This chain connects TRBV5-1 to TRBJ2-5; TRBD1 is a possible D gene (5 bases). CDR3 length: 14 residues. The germline CDR1 and CDR2 sequences are SGHRS and YFSETQ. V was clipped by 6 bases and J by 2 bases, with 14 bases between them. CDR3 in DNA: TGCGCCAGCACGTCGGCAGGGCTACAAGAGACCCAGTACTTC. It translates to CASTSAGLQETQYF.

This clone has just a few counts. V is TRBV27 and J is TRBJ1-5, with a tentative D call TRBD1 (5 bases). CDR3 size: 14 residues. V lost 3 bases and J 2 bases, leaving 8 bases between the germline ends. Looked up from germline, CDR1 is MNHEY and CDR2 is SMNVEV (reference sequence). As DNA, the CDR3 is TGTGCCAGCAGTTTCCAGGGTGGCAATCAGCCCCAGCATTTT. This gives the protein CASSFQGGNQPQHF.

This clone was detected only a few times. The chain recombines TRBV6-5 with TRBJ2-7; no definite D call. Trimming pared 5 bases from V and 0 bases from J, leaving 11 bases between. Germline assignment: CDR1 MNHEY and CDR2 SVGAGI. The CDR3 consists of 14 residues. CDR3: CASSTRTSSYEQYF. In DNA form, the CDR3 reads TGTGCCAGCAGTACCCGTACCAGCTCCTACGAGCAGTACTTC.